The 14 T cell receptor beta chains given below trace back to one sample, sequenced in a study of regulatory T cells in long-lasting Graves disease. Combining iRepertoire HTBI primers with Arm-PCR of CDR3 regions, the authors built TCR beta libraries. TCRdb recomputed calls from the multiplex PCR reads with MiXCR, one row per CDR3 protein. Among 450,000 to 700,000 distinct CDR3 sequences listed, roughly 14% were seen once. Time point meaning: newly diagnosed GD, antithyroid drugs for less than 3 months. Following extraction of RNA from PBMCs, that RNA was used to make the TCR library. This same sample was also taken into another study, of T cells in Graves' hyperthyroidism and ophthalmopathy.

Sequences were derived from peripheral blood mononuclear cells (PBMCs), sampled at new diagnosis, from a patient treated with antithyroid drugs. Source of these receptors: a man between 25 and 39 years old with Graves disease.

The V gene is TRBV3-1, the J gene TRBJ1-2; 10 bases line up with TRBD1. V shed 2 bases, J shed 5 bases, and the junction held 8 bases outside the gene matches. CDR1 is LGHDT and CDR2 is YNNKEL in the germline V gene (reference sequence). The CDR3 is made up of 16 amino acids. The CDR3 loop is CASSQTPGQGLYGYTF. The CDR3 coding sequence is TGTGCCAGCAGCCAAACCCCGGGACAGGGGTTATATGGCTACACCTTC.

This clonotype was seen repeatedly, ten times or more. The V and J genes are TRBV18 and TRBJ1-1; D remains ambiguous. Per germline, CDR1 KGHSH and CDR2 LQKENI. The CDR3 loop spans 12 amino acids. V lost 8 bases and J lost 5, with 12 bases in between. The CDR3 nucleotides read TGTGCCAGCAGTAACGGAGGGACTGAAGCTTTCTTT. Translation: CASSNGGTEAFF. The variable domain in full, with the rest retrieved from reference TRBV18 and TRBJ1-1, is NAGVMQNPRHLVRRRGQEARLRCSPMKGHSHVYWYRQLPEEGLKFMVYLQKENIIDESGMPKERFSAEFPKEGPSILRIQQVVRGDSAAYFCASSNGGTEAFFGQGTRLTVV.

The CDR3 spells CASSLEGGRADKQYF. The CDR3 coding sequence is TGTGCCAGCAGCTTAGAGGGCGGGAGGGCCGACAAGCAGTACTTC. The rearrangement links TRBV11-2 to TRBJ2-7, with 9 bases aligning to TRBD2. V was clipped by 0 bases and J by 8 bases; unmatched bases: 8. The CDR3 is made up of 15 amino acids. CDR1 and CDR2 (germline): SGHAT, FQNNGV.

J is TRBJ2-1 and V is TRBV9; 12 nucleotides align to TRBD2. The V segment lost 0 bases and the J segment 9 bases; nucleotides outside the gene matches: 7. Germline loops: CDR1 SGDLS, CDR2 YYNGEE. CDR3 length: 16 residues. Here the CDR3 DNA reads TGTGCCAGCAGCGTAGGAGTGGCTAGCGGGAGGGCTGAGCAGTTCTTC. Its protein is CASSVGVASGRAEQFF.

This clonotype was counted only a few times. This sequence joins TRBV6-1 and TRBJ2-2; TRBD2 aligns across 8 bases. The CDR3 spans 17 residues. Germline values: CDR1 MNHNS, CDR2 SASEGT. Germline trimming cut 5 bases from V and 5 bases from J; bases unmatched to any gene: 13. The CDR3 bases are TGTGCCAGCAGTCCCCACCTGCGGGAGGTCTGGACCGGGGAGCTGTTTTTT. Its protein product is CASSPHLREVWTGELFF.

This clonotype has at least ten counts. This rearrangement joins TRBV16 to TRBJ2-3; no clear D gene. V was trimmed by 4 bases and J by 4 bases, leaving 12 bases between them. The length of the CDR3 is 14 residues. Germline V lookup: CDR1 KGHSY, CDR2 FQNENV. CDR3: CASSLREVSDTQYF. The CDR3 coding sequence is TGTGCCAGCAGCCTTCGCGAGGTCTCAGATACGCAGTATTTT.

This clonotype was recorded at least ten times. The chain couples TRBV24-1 to TRBJ2-3; D is uncertain. Germline V lookup: CDR1 KGHDR, CDR2 SFDVKD. V shed 4 bases and J shed 3 bases, with 10 bases lying between them. The CDR3 runs to 14 residues. This chain's CDR3 is CATSETQLTDTQYF. In DNA form, the CDR3 reads TGTGCCACCAGTGAGACCCAGCTAACAGATACGCAGTATTTT.

The sample holds a few counts of this clonotype. Here the CDR3 reads CASSGKGLAGVSTDTQYF. CDR3 DNA sequence: TGTGCCAGCAGCGGTAAGGGACTAGCGGGAGTGAGCACAGATACGCAGTATTTT. The chain joins TRBV11-2 to TRBJ2-3, with TRBD2 matching 14 bases. V shed 5 bases, J shed 0 bases, and the junction held 7 bases outside the gene matches. The CDR3 is made up of 18 amino acids. From germline, CDR1 is SGHAT and CDR2 FQNNGV.

This rearrangement joins TRBV2 to TRBJ2-3; tentatively, D is TRBD1 or TRBD2 (7 bases each). V dropped 3 bases and J dropped 14 bases, with 15 bases sitting between them. The CDR3 is 12 residues long. Germline lookup yields CDR1 SNHLY and CDR2 FYNNEI. The CDR3 loop reads CASSDRGGRGYF. The DNA for the CDR3 is TGTGCCAGCAGTGACAGGGGGGGGCGTGGGTATTTT. The variable domain in full, completed from reference TRBV2 and TRBJ2-3, reads EPEVTQTPSHQVTQMGQEVILRCVPISNHLYFYWYRQILGQKVEFLVSFYNNEISEKSEIFDDQFSVERPDGSNFTLKIRSTKLEDSAMYFCASSDRGGRGYFGPGTRLTVL.

The chain couples TRBV5-1 to TRBJ1-2; D may be TRBD1 (6 bases). Trimming shortened V by 4 bases and J by 2 bases, and 18 bases separated the two germline ends. The CDR3 is made up of 16 amino acids. Germline values: CDR1 SGHRS, CDR2 YFSETQ. The CDR3 protein is CASSPGRWGGNYGYTF. The CDR3 coding sequence is TGCGCCAGCAGCCCCGGGAGGTGGGGGGGCAACTATGGCTACACCTTC.

The chain joins TRBV12-3 or TRBV12-4 to TRBJ2-2, with D perhaps matching TRBD2 (5 bases). The CDR3 contains 14 residues. Trimming removed 3 bases from V and 7 bases from J, with 12 bases in between. This CDR3 is CASSFGEAGGELFF. In nucleotides, the CDR3 is TGTGCCAGCAGTTTCGGAGAGGCGGGCGGGGAGCTGTTTTTT.

This clonotype was seen ten or more times. This rearrangement joins TRBV12-3 or TRBV12-4 to TRBJ1-1; 8 bases fit TRBD1. The CDR3 has 15 residues. After removal of 5 bases from V and 5 bases from J, the junction contained 10 bases not matched to a gene. CDR3 nucleotide sequence: TGTGCCAGCAGTCCCGGGCAGGGGGCGAAGACTGAAGCTTTCTTT. This sequence encodes CASSPGQGAKTEAFF.

V and J are TRBV9 and TRBJ2-7; TRBD1 is a possible D gene (6 bases). This CDR3 spans 14 amino acids. CDR1 is SGDLS, CDR2 YYNGEE, per germline. V was cut by 0 bases and J by 4 bases, with 11 bases left in between. Written as DNA, the CDR3 is TGTGCCAGCAGCGTAGAAGTACAGGGATACGAGCAGTACTTC. Encoded protein: CASSVEVQGYEQYF.

This clonotype came up a few times. This chain joins TRBV20-1 and TRBJ1-5; D gene unclear. Germline assignment: CDR1 DFQATT and CDR2 SNEGSKA (reference sequence). The V gene lost 0 bases and the J gene lost 3 bases, with 12 bases spanning the gap. The CDR3 length is 15 residues. CDR3 protein: CSARDGRAFNQPQHF. The CDR3 DNA is TGCAGTGCTAGAGATGGGCGGGCTTTCAATCAGCCCCAGCATTTT.